One T cell receptor beta chain is described in this entry. As originally analysed: Estimates of nucleated cell counts were drawn from the amplification of reference gene primers. Measured with immunoSEQ multiplex PCR; TCRdb has only the in-frame clones, and not every one. V, J and clone size were drawn from that table, and D and trimming were deduced from the DNA. This sample has tens of thousands of clones, with approximately 82% found just once. The V and J ends lost 5 bases and 3 bases, in that order; junction bases with no gene match: 5. CDR1 is SNHLY, CDR2 FYNNEI, per germline. The CDR3 length is 14 residues. The entry originates in a study of blood T cell repertoires in COVID-19. About the study: Material from acute and convalescent COVID-19 was sourced from the United States, Italy and Spain.

The source material was peripheral blood. The chain joins TRBV2 to TRBJ2-7; 9 nucleotides agree with TRBD1. This clonotype was obtained from a man aged 55 to 70 with acute or convalescent COVID-19. CDR3 in DNA: TGTGCCAGCAGTTCCGGGACAGGGAGCTACGAGCAGTACTTC. Protein product: CASSSGTGSYEQYF. The full variable domain, rest sourced from reference TRBV2 and TRBJ2-7, is EPEVTQTPSHQVTQMGQEVILRCVPISNHLYFYWYRQILGQKVEFLVSFYNNEISEKSEIFDDQFSVERPDGSNFTLKIRSTKLEDSAMYFCASSSGTGSYEQYFGPGTRLTVT.